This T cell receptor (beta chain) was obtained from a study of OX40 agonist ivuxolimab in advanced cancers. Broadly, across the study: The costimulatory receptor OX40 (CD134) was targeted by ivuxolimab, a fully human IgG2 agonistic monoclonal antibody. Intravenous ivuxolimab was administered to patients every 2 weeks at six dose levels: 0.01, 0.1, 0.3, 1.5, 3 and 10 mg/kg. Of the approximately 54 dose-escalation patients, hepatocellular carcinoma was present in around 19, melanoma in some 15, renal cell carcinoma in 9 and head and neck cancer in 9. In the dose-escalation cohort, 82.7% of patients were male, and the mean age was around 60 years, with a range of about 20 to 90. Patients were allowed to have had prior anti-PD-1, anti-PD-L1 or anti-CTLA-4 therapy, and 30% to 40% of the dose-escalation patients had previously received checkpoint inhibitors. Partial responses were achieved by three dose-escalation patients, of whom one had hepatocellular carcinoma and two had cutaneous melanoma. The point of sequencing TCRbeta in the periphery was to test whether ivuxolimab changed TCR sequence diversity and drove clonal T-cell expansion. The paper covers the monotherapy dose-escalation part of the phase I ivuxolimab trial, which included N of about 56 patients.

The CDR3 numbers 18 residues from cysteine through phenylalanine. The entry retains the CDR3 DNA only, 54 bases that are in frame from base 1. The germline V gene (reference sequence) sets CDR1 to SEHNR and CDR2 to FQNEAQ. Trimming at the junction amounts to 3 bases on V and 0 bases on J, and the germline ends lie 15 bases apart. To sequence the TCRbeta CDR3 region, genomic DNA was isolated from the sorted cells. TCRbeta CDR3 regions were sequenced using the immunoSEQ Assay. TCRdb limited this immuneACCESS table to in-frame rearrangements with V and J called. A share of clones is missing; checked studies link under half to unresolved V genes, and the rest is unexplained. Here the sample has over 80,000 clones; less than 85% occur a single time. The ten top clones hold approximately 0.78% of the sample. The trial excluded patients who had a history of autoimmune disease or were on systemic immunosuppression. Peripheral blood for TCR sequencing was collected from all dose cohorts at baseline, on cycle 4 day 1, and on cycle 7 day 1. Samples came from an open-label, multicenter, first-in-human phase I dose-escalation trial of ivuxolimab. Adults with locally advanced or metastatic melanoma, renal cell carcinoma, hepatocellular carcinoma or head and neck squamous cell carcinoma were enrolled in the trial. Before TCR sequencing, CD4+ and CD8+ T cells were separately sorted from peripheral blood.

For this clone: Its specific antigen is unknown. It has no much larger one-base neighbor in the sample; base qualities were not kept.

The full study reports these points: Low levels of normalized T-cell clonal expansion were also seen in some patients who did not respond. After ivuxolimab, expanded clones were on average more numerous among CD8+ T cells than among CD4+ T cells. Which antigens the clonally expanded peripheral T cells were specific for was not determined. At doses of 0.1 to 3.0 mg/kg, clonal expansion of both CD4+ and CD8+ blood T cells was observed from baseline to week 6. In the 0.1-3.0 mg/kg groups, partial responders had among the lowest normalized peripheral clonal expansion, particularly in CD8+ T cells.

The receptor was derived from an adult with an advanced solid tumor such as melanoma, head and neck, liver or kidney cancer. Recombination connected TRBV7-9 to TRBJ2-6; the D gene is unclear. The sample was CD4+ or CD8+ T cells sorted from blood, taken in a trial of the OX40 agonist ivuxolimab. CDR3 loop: CASSFVVEDPSGANVLTF. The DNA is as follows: TGTGCCAGCAGCTTTGTAGTAGAAGACCCCTCTGGGGCCAACGTCCTGACTTTC.